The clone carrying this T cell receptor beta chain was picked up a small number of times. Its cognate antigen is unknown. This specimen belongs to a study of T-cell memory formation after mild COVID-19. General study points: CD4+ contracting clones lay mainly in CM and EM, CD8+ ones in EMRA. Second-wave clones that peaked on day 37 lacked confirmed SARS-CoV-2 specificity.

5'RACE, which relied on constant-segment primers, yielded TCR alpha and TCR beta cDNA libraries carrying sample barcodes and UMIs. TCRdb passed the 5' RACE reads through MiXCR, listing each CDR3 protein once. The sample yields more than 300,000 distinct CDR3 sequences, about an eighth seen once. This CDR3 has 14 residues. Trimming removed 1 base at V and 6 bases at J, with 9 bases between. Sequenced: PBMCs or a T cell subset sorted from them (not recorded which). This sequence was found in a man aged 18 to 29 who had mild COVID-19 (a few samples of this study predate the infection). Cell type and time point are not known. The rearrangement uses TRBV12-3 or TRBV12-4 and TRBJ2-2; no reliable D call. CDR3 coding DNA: TGTGCCAGCAGTTTAGGGCGATATGCCGGGGAGCTGTTTTTT. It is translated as CASSLGRYAGELFF.